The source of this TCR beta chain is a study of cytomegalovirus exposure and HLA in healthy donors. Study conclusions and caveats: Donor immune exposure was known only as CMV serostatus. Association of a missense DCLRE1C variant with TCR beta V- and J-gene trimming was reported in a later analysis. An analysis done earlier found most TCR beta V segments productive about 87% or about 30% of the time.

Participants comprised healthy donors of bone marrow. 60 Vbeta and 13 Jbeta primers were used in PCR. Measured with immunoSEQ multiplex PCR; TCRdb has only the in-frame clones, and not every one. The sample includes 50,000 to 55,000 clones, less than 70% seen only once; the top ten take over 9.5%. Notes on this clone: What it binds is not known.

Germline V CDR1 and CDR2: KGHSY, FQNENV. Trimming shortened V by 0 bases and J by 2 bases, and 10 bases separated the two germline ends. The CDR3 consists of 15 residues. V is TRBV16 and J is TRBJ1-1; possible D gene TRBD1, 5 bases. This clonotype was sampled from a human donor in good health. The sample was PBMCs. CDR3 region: CASSQSMGLNTEAFF. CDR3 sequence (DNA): TGTGCCAGCAGCCAATCAATGGGGCTTAACACTGAAGCTTTCTTT.